The rows below give T cell receptor beta chains drawn from one sample of a study of blood T cell repertoires in COVID-19. The repertoire was sequenced with immunoSEQ multiplex PCR; TCRdb's copy has only in-frame clones and lacks some. The sample has around 30,000 clones; roughly 87% are singletons. The sample taken for sequencing was peripheral blood. All receptors derive from a man aged 80 or over with acute or convalescent COVID-19. Each CDR3 is given with its conserved first and last residue. D genes are given only for firm matches. Clone size is given for some rows only: seen once, a few or many times, or a class if the clone is expanded.

size,J,V,D,DNA,CDR3
-,TRBJ2-7,TRBV5-1,TRBD1,TGCGCCAGCAGCTGGGGGGACAGGGCCTACGAGCAGTACTTC,CASSWGDRAYEQYF
-,TRBJ1-5,TRBV7-8,-,TGTGCCAGCAGCTTGCTGACAGCTCCTAATCAGCCCCAGCATTTT,CASSLLTAPNQPQHF
-,TRBJ2-7,TRBV9,-,TGTGCCAGCAGCCCCATAGAGGACAGTTCCTACGAGCAGTACTTC,CASSPIEDSSYEQYF
-,TRBJ1-1,TRBV6-5,-,TGTGCCAGCAGTTTCGACGGTGGGGGCTGGACTGAAGCTTTCTTT,CASSFDGGGWTEAFF
-,TRBJ2-6,TRBV18,TRBD1,TGTGCCAGCGCACAGGGGGCGCTTGGGTCTGGGGCCAACGTCCTGACTTTC,CASAQGALGSGANVLTF
-,TRBJ2-7,TRBV30,TRBD1,TGTGCCTGGAGCCTGGGACAGGTATACGAGCAGTACTTC,CAWSLGQVYEQYF
-,TRBJ1-2,TRBV5-5,-,TGTGCCAGCAGCTTGGCCCCTCAGACAGAAATGGGGAGCTACACCTTC,CASSLAPQTEMGSYTF
-,TRBJ2-7,TRBV11-3,-,TGTGCCAGCAGCCCCTCCGAGACAGGGAGCGGGGAGCAGTACTTC,CASSPSETGSGEQYF
-,TRBJ2-7,TRBV2,TRBD1,TGTGCCAGCAGTCGGGACAGGATAACTTCCTACGAGCAGTACTTC,CASSRDRITSYEQYF
-,TRBJ2-7,TRBV5-4,-,TGTGCCAGCAGCTTGCCAGGGCTCTACGAGCAGTACTTC,CASSLPGLYEQYF
-,TRBJ2-5,TRBV1,-,TGCACCAGCAGCCGCACACCGCGGGGGCCGGAGGAGACCCAGTACTTC,CTSSRTPRGPEETQYF
-,TRBJ1-6,TRBV5-1,-,TGCGCCAGCAGCTTCGGAGAGGTTAATTCACCCCTCCACTTT,CASSFGEVNSPLHF
-,TRBJ2-7,TRBV5-8,-,TGTGCCAGCAGCTTGTCGCAGGGTCATTGGGGTTACGAGCAGTACTTC,CASSLSQGHWGYEQYF
-,TRBJ2-6,TRBV9,-,TGTGCCAGCAGCGCTTATTCTGGGGCCAACGTCCTGACTTTC,CASSAYSGANVLTF
-,TRBJ2-5,TRBV20-1,-,TGCAGTGCCGGAGACCATGGGACCCAGTACTTC,CSAGDHGTQYF
-,TRBJ1-1,TRBV11-2,-,TGTGCCAGCAGCTTAGAGGCGAACACTGAAGCTTTCTTT,CASSLEANTEAFF
-,TRBJ2-7,TRBV11-2,-,TGTGCCAGCAGCAATTATCTCTCCTACGAGCAGTACTTC,CASSNYLSYEQYF
-,TRBJ2-3,TRBV10-3,TRBD1,TGTGCCATCAAATTGGACAGGGGAGCCGATACGCAGTATTTT,CAIKLDRGADTQYF
once,TRBJ2-7,TRBV7-8,-,TGTGCCAGCACCCTAGCGCGCCAGGGAAGGACCTACGAGCAGTACTTC,CASTLARQGRTYEQYF
-,TRBJ1-2,TRBV7-9,-,TGTGCCAGCAGCTTGACAGGAGACTATGGCTACACCTTC,CASSLTGDYGYTF
-,TRBJ2-2,TRBV19,TRBD2,TGTGCCAGTAGTTCCCATCATAGCGGGGGGCAATACACCGGGGAGCTGTTTTTT,CASSSHHSGGQYTGELFF
-,TRBJ2-3,TRBV18,TRBD2,TGTGCCAGCTCACCGGTCAAGGCGGGGGGGCCGACAGATACGCAGTATTTT,CASSPVKAGGPTDTQYF
-,TRBJ2-5,TRBV19,-,TGTGCCAGTAGTATTGTCAGCCAAGAGACCCAGTACTTC,CASSIVSQETQYF
-,TRBJ1-1,TRBV19,-,TGTGCCAGTAGCCCCGTAGTGCTGAACACTGAAGCTTTCTTT,CASSPVVLNTEAFF
-,TRBJ1-5,TRBV10-3,TRBD1,TGTGCCATCAGCAGGGGGATTGATCAGCCCCAGCATTTT,CAISRGIDQPQHF
-,TRBJ1-6,TRBV19,-,TGTGCCAGTAGTTTCACCCTACAGGGTTTTAATTCACCCCTCCACTTT,CASSFTLQGFNSPLHF
once,TRBJ1-2,TRBV7-9,-,TGTGCCAGCAGCTTACCTACACAGGGAAACTATGGCTACACCTTC,CASSLPTQGNYGYTF
-,TRBJ1-5,TRBV7-9,-,TGTGCCAGCACCATCGGGGGGGCCAATCAGCCCCAGCATTTT,CASTIGGANQPQHF
-,TRBJ1-1,TRBV30,TRBD1,TGTGCCTGGGCCGGGACAGGGAGAACTGAAGCTTTCTTT,CAWAGTGRTEAFF
-,TRBJ1-5,TRBV19,-,TGTGCCAGTACCCGGGAGGGGACGAGGGCCCAGCATTTT,CASTREGTRAQHF
-,TRBJ1-2,TRBV3-1/TRBV3-2,-,TGTGCCAGCAGCCGAGCAGGGGAGTGGGATGGCTACACCTTC,CASSRAGEWDGYTF
once,TRBJ2-7,TRBV29-1,TRBD1,TGCAGCGTTGCGCCCGACAGGGAAAGGGGGCAGTACTTC,CSVAPDRERGQYF
-,TRBJ2-5,TRBV5-1,TRBD2,TGCGCCAGCAGCTTGAATAGCGGGGTCCAAGAGACCCAGTACTTC,CASSLNSGVQETQYF
-,TRBJ2-1,TRBV19,TRBD2,TGTGCCAGTAGTATAATCCCGGGGGGCTCCTACAATGAGCAGTTCTTC,CASSIIPGGSYNEQFF
-,TRBJ1-6,TRBV6-5,TRBD1,TGTGCCAGCAGGGGGACAGGGAGTAATTCACCCCTCCACTTT,CASRGTGSNSPLHF
once,TRBJ2-1,TRBV10-1,TRBD2,TGCGCCAGCAGTGAGTCGGTGCGGGGGGGCTACAATGAGCAGTTCTTC,CASSESVRGGYNEQFF
-,TRBJ2-6,TRBV3-1/TRBV3-2,-,TGTGCCAGCAGCTCGAGCGGCTCTGGGGCCAACGTCCTGACTTTC,CASSSSGSGANVLTF
-,TRBJ2-3,TRBV19,TRBD2,TGTGCCAGTAGTACCGTTCTGATTAGCGGGGGGGCAGATACGCAGTATTTT,CASSTVLISGGADTQYF
-,TRBJ1-2,TRBV27,-,TGTGCCAGCAGTGACGCGGCAAGACTCAATGGCTACACCTTC,CASSDAARLNGYTF
-,TRBJ2-7,TRBV6-5,-,TGTGCCAGCATCCAGGGGTACTCCTACGAGCAGTACTTC,CASIQGYSYEQYF